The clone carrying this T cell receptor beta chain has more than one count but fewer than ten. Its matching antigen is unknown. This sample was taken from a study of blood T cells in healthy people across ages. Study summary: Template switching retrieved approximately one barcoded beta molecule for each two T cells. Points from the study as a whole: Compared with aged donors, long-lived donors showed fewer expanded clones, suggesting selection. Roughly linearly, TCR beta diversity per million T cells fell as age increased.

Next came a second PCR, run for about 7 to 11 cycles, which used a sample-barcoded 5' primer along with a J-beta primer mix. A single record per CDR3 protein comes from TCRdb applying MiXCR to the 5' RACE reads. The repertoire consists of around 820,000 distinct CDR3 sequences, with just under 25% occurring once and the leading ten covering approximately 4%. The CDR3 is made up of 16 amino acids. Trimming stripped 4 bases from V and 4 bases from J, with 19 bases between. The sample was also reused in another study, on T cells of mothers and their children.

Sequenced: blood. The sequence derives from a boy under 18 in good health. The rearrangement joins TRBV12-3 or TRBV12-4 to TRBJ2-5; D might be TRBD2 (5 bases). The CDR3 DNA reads TGTGCCAGCAGTTCCTCGGGGATTCAGGTAGCAGAGACCCAGTACTTC. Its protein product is CASSSSGIQVAETQYF.